One and the same sample provided the 31 T cell receptor beta chains below, sequenced in a study of chemoradiotherapy in HPV16-positive cancers. The assay was immunoSEQ multiplex PCR, and TCRdb's table has in-frame clones only and misses some. The sample lists about 3,500 clones, about 90% seen once, with 8% to 10% in the top ten. Source: tumor tissue, taken from a patient who underwent chemoradiotherapy. The receptors shown here come from a human donor with HPV-associated anogenital cancer.

This clone was observed a single time. The CDR3 is CASSQDAVAGVSYEQYF. In DNA form, the CDR3 reads TGCGCCAGCAGCCAAGATGCGGTGGCCGGTGTCTCCTACGAGCAGTACTTC. This rearrangement joins TRBV4-1 to TRBJ2-7; D is unresolved. This CDR3 is built from 17 residues. The germline V gene has CDR1 MGHRA and CDR2 YSYEKL. The V and J ends lost 0 bases and 0 bases respectively, with 15 bases between them.

This clone showed up just a few times. This chain uses TRBV27 with TRBJ1-1; D is unclear. CDR1 MNHEY and CDR2 SMNVEV come from the germline V gene (reference sequence). Trimming removed 2 bases at V and 5 bases at J, with 9 bases between. The CDR3 is made up of 13 amino acids. CDR3 residues: CASSLEGPTEAFF. In nucleotides, the CDR3 is TGTGCCAGCAGTTTAGAAGGTCCGACTGAAGCTTTCTTT.

This chain links TRBV6-4 with TRBJ2-3, with 7 positions matching TRBD2. V lost 3 bases, J lost 0 bases, and 3 bases stayed unmatched. The CDR3 loop spans 15 amino acids. Looked up from germline, CDR1 is MRHNA and CDR2 is SNTAGT. CDR3 sequence: CASSEASGSTDTQYF. The CDR3 bases are TGTGCCAGCAGTGAGGCTAGCGGTAGCACAGATACGCAGTATTTT.

V and J are TRBV6-1 and TRBJ2-7; D may match TRBD1 or TRBD2 (5 bases each). Trimming took off 7 bases at V and 4 bases at J, with 14 bases between the two ends. The germline gives CDR1 MNHNS, CDR2 SASEGT. The CDR3 is made up of 13 amino acids. CDR3 sequence reads: CASTRGPGYEQYF. The CDR3 DNA sequence: TGTGCCAGCACCCGGGGACCAGGGTACGAGCAGTACTTC.

The chain uses TRBV27 and TRBJ1-5, with D hard to call. Trimming shortened V by 2 bases and J by 9 bases, and 11 bases separated the two germline ends. This CDR3 comprises 13 residues. Germline V CDR1 and CDR2: MNHEY, SMNVEV (reference sequence). The CDR3 DNA reads TGTGCCAGCAGTTTAAGGCCCCTTACGCCCCAGCATTTT. Translating it yields CASSLRPLTPQHF.

The rearrangement uses TRBV18 and TRBJ1-2; D perhaps matches TRBD1 (6 bases). V was trimmed by 3 bases and J by 0 bases, leaving 14 bases between them. CDR1 is KGHSH and CDR2 is LQKENI in the germline V gene. The CDR3 has 16 amino acids. The CDR3 DNA reads TGTGCCAGCTCACCTCAAGACAGGAGAGCTAACTATGGCTACACCTTC. Its translation is CASSPQDRRANYGYTF.

The sample holds one count of this clone. This chain connects TRBV19 to TRBJ2-2, with 7 positions matching TRBD1. V was pared by 5 bases and J by 1 base, with 4 bases of the junction left unmatched. Germline V gene data show CDR1 as LNHDA and CDR2 as SQIVND (reference sequence). This CDR3 has 15 residues. Here the CDR3 reads CASSPTGMNTGELFF. CDR3 nucleotide sequence: TGTGCCAGTAGTCCGACAGGGATGAACACCGGGGAGCTGTTTTTT.

The chain links TRBV6-4 to TRBJ1-2; D perhaps matches TRBD1 (5 bases). The germline gives CDR1 MRHNA, CDR2 SNTAGT. V dropped 2 bases and J dropped 7 bases, with 17 bases sitting between them. CDR3 length: 15 amino acids. The CDR3 is CASSDTPQGLGGYTF. The CDR3 coding sequence is TGTGCCAGCAGTGACACCCCGCAGGGTTTAGGTGGCTACACCTTC.

This chain joins TRBV7-3 and TRBJ2-2; 7 bases fit TRBD2. V shed 4 bases, J shed 7 bases, and the junction held 6 bases outside the gene matches. The CDR3 loop spans 14 amino acids. Per germline, CDR1 SGHTA and CDR2 FQGTGA. CDR3: CASSYSGEGGELFF. CDR3 DNA sequence: TGTGCCAGCAGCTATTCGGGGGAGGGCGGGGAGCTGTTTTTT.

This clone showed up just once. J is TRBJ1-3 and V is TRBV4-1, with D unresolved. Per the germline V gene, CDR1 is MGHRA and CDR2 is YSYEKL. The CDR3 spans 15 residues. Trimming shortened V by 0 bases and J by 2 bases, and 8 bases separated the two germline ends. The CDR3 protein is CASSQDLSPGNTIYF. In DNA form, the CDR3 reads TGCGCCAGCAGCCAAGATCTTTCTCCTGGAAACACCATATATTTT.

The rearrangement uses TRBV28 and TRBJ1-5; 11 bases align to TRBD1. CDR1 MDHEN and CDR2 SYDVKM come from the germline V gene. CDR3 length: 14 residues. The J segment lost 7 bases and the V segment lost 3 bases, leaving 2 bases of the junction unmatched. Written as DNA, the CDR3 is TGTGCCAGCAGTTTTTGGGACAGGGGGCAGCCCCAGCATTTT. This translates into CASSFWDRGQPQHF. The complete variable domain, with remaining parts taken from reference TRBV28 and TRBJ1-5, reads DVKVTQSSRYLVKRTGEKVFLECVQDMDHENMFWYRQDPGLGLRLIYFSYDVKMKEKGDIPEGYSVSREKKERFSLILESASTNQTSMYLCASSFWDRGQPQHFGDGTRLSIL.

The rearrangement links TRBV9 to TRBJ2-3; D perhaps matches TRBD2 (6 bases). This CDR3 has 16 amino acids. Trimming removed 0 bases from V and 2 bases from J, with 13 bases in between. CDR1 SGDLS and CDR2 YYNGEE come from the germline V gene. The CDR3 protein is CASSVVGSGDTDTQYF. CDR3 DNA: TGTGCCAGCAGCGTAGTAGGTAGCGGCGACACAGATACGCAGTATTTT.

The chain couples TRBV2 to TRBJ1-1; D gene unclear. The V gene's germline CDR1 is SNHLY and CDR2 FYNNEI. Trimming stripped 1 base from V and 2 bases from J, with 11 bases between. The CDR3 is 15 residues long. CDR3 sequence: CASSEEGYLNTEAFF. The CDR3 coding sequence is TGTGCCAGCAGTGAAGAGGGTTATCTAAACACTGAAGCTTTCTTT.

The chain combines TRBV21-1 with TRBJ1-1. TRBV21-1 is a pseudogene locus. The CDR3 has 16 amino acids. The CDR3 reads CASSFPSGCPSEGAFF. The CDR3 nucleotides read TGTGCCAGCAGCTTCCCATCGGGATGCCCCTCGGAGGGAGCTTTCTTT.

The rearrangement uses TRBV19 and TRBJ1-2; D is possibly TRBD1 (6 bases). V was trimmed by 8 bases and J by 8 bases, leaving 18 bases between them. CDR3 length: 13 residues. Per the germline V gene, CDR1 is LNHDA and CDR2 is SQIVND (reference sequence). In DNA, the CDR3 is TGTGCCAGTTCGGGACATTTGAACGCAGGCTACACCTTC. It is translated as CASSGHLNAGYTF.

The chain joins TRBV7-9 to TRBJ2-7; no reliable D call. The CDR3 has 13 amino acids. Germline CDR1 and CDR2: SEHNR and FQNEAQ (reference sequence). V dropped 3 bases and J dropped 4 bases, with 10 bases sitting between them. The CDR3 region has the DNA TGTGCCAGCAGCTTCTTTAATGGGTACGAGCAGTACTTC. Translated, it gives CASSFFNGYEQYF.

The chain uses TRBV4-3 and TRBJ1-6; D unclear. Germline V gives CDR1 LGHNA, CDR2 YSLEER. CDR3 size: 16 residues. Trimming removed 6 bases at V and 3 bases at J, with 15 bases between. This chain's CDR3 is CASRRFFKNYNSPLHF. The CDR3 DNA follows: TGCGCCAGCAGGAGGTTTTTCAAGAACTATAATTCACCCCTCCACTTT.

In nucleotides, the CDR3 is TGCGCCAGCAGCTTGCGGCCGGGGGCCTACACCTTC. It yields the protein CASSLRPGAYTF. This chain uses TRBV5-1 with TRBJ1-2, with D possibly matching TRBD1 (6 bases). Trimming stripped 1 base from V and 10 bases from J, with 11 bases between. There are 12 residues in the CDR3. Germline V gene sequence: CDR1 SGHRS, CDR2 YFSETQ.

This clone was recorded once. This chain uses TRBV2 with TRBJ1-6, with a possible D match to TRBD1 (5 bases). Germline CDR1 and CDR2: SNHLY and FYNNEI. The CDR3 totals 14 residues. V shed 6 bases and J shed 3 bases, with 9 bases lying between them. The CDR3 sequence is CASRDNLYNSPLHF. In nucleotides, the CDR3 is TGTGCCAGCAGGGACAACCTCTATAATTCACCCCTCCACTTT.

The V gene is TRBV5-4, the J gene TRBJ2-3, with 7 bases identical to TRBD1. This CDR3 is built from 15 residues. Trimming at V came to 4 bases and at J to 2 bases, leaving 7 bases not matched to a gene. Per the germline V gene, CDR1 is SGHNT and CDR2 is YYREEE (reference sequence). The CDR3 region is CASSPKGGLTDTQYF. In DNA, the CDR3 is TGTGCCAGCAGCCCCAAAGGGGGCCTCACAGATACGCAGTATTTT.

The chain combines TRBV5-1 with TRBJ1-1; D is unclear. CDR1 and CDR2 from the germline V gene are SGHRS and YFSETQ. The CDR3 loop spans 14 amino acids. With 0 bases removed from V and 3 bases from J, the gap between germline ends came to 9 bases. The CDR3 sequence is CASSLVRGDTEAFF. CDR3 nucleotide sequence: TGCGCCAGCAGCTTGGTCCGCGGCGACACTGAAGCTTTCTTT.

The chain joins TRBV15 to TRBJ1-2; 8 bases agree with TRBD1. With 1 base clipped from V and 6 bases from J, the junction kept 10 bases outside the gene matches. The germline CDR1 and CDR2 sequences are LNHNV and YYDKDF (reference sequence). The CDR3 totals 16 residues. The CDR3: CATSRVNQGAEHGYTF. For the CDR3, the DNA is TGTGCCACCAGCAGAGTCAATCAGGGGGCGGAACATGGCTACACCTTC.

This chain connects TRBV30 to TRBJ1-6; 10 bases match TRBD1. Germline trimming cut 0 bases from V and 9 bases from J; bases unmatched to any gene: 5. The CDR3 contains 15 residues. Per the germline V gene, CDR1 is GTSNPN and CDR2 is SVGIG (reference sequence). The chain's CDR3 is CAWSVGRTGGSPLHF. CDR3 sequence (DNA): TGTGCCTGGAGTGTTGGGAGGACAGGGGGTTCACCCCTCCACTTT.

This chain connects TRBV11-2 to TRBJ2-2; 8 bases fit TRBD2. CDR3 size: 14 residues. CDR1 SGHAT and CDR2 FQNNGV come from the germline V gene. J gave up 4 bases and V 8 bases, and 6 bases lay outside the gene matches. The CDR3 reads CASGLAVSTGELFF. The CDR3 bases are TGTGCCAGCGGACTAGCAGTATCCACCGGGGAGCTGTTTTTT. The full variable domain, in which reference TRBV11-2 and TRBJ2-2 provide the parts outside the CDR3, is EAGVAQSPRYKIIEKRQSVAFWCNPISGHATLYWYQQILGQGPKLLIQFQNNGVVDDSQLPKDRFSAERLKGVDSTLKIQPAKLEDSAVYLCASGLAVSTGELFFGEGSRLTVL.

Here the CDR3 reads CASSLLDWNSPLHF. CDR3 coding DNA: TGTGCCAGCAGCTTGTTGGATTGGAATTCACCCCTCCACTTT. The chain uses TRBV5-5 and TRBJ1-6, with no clear D. Trimming pared 1 base from V and 7 bases from J, leaving 9 bases between. Germline V gene sequence: CDR1 SGHKS, CDR2 YYEKEE (reference sequence). The length of the CDR3 is 14 residues.

The rearrangement links TRBV15 to TRBJ2-6; D is unresolved. The germline V and J ends were trimmed by 6 bases and 1 base, with 7 bases remaining between them. Germline assignment: CDR1 LNHNV and CDR2 YYDKDF (reference sequence). There are 14 residues in the CDR3. CDR3 sequence (DNA): TGTGCCACCAGACCAGAATCTGGGGCCAACGTCCTGACTTTC. The encoded protein is CATRPESGANVLTF.

This sequence joins TRBV6-1 and TRBJ1-3; D gene uncertain. The CDR3 has 14 amino acids. Trimming took off 1 base at V and 8 bases at J, with 12 bases between the two ends. Germline loops: CDR1 MNHNS, CDR2 SASEGT. The CDR3 DNA follows: TGTGCCAGCAGTGAAGTTTCCAGGCTGGACACCATATATTTT. Protein product: CASSEVSRLDTIYF.

The CDR3 DNA reads as TGTGCCAGCAGCCCGGGAGGCGGGACACTACTGTTTTTT. It specifies CASSPGGGTLLFF. This chain links TRBV7-9 with TRBJ1-4, with D maybe TRBD1 (6 bases). This CDR3 spans 13 amino acids. The V gene's germline CDR1 is SEHNR and CDR2 FQNEAQ (reference sequence). The V and J ends lost 5 bases and 13 bases respectively, with 17 bases between them.

The genes are TRBV6-1 and TRBJ1-2; D remains ambiguous. The CDR3 is 11 residues long. V was shortened by 4 bases and J by 8 bases, with 8 bases between the two germline ends. CDR1 and CDR2 (germline): MNHNS, SASEGT. The CDR3 DNA sequence: TGTGCCAGCAGTGTTAGCCAGGGCTACACCTTC. This gives the protein CASSVSQGYTF.

V usage is TRBV5-1 and J usage is TRBJ2-5, with TRBD2 matching over 15 bases. Trimming took 4 bases from V and 1 from J; bases not matched to a gene: 8. This CDR3 spans 18 amino acids. CDR1 and CDR2 from the germline V gene are SGHRS and YFSETQ. CDR3 amino acids: CASSTRTSGGAFQETQYF. CDR3 nucleotides: TGCGCCAGCAGCACCAGGACTAGCGGGGGGGCTTTCCAAGAGACCCAGTACTTC. Full variable domain (remainder filled in from reference TRBV5-1 and TRBJ2-5): KAGVTQTPRYLIKTRGQQVTLSCSPISGHRSVSWYQQTPGQGLQFLFEYFSETQRNKGNFPGRFSGRQFSNSRSEMNVSTLELGDSALYLCASSTRTSGGAFQETQYFGPGTRLLVL.

This clone was recorded once. This chain joins TRBV4-3 and TRBJ1-1; D uncertain. Germline CDR1 and CDR2: LGHNA and YSLEER. V gave up 4 bases and J gave up 1 base, with 13 bases separating them. This CDR3 is 15 amino acids long. CDR3: CASSPRTIGNTEAFF. CDR3 DNA: TGCGCCAGCAGCCCCAGGACCATAGGGAACACTGAAGCTTTCTTT.